This TCR beta chain was sequenced during a study of T cell responses to AZD1222 COVID-19 vaccine. The overall study: Pooled in the analysis were second doses at about 4 or about 12 weeks.

Of note for this clone: Its antigen is not known.

The repertoire was sequenced with immunoSEQ multiplex PCR; TCRdb's copy has only in-frame clones and lacks some. The repertoire consists of over 120,000 clones, with over 90% occurring once and the leading ten covering over 4%. Study-wide findings and caveats: Sampled repertoires all dated from after the peak T cell response. The reported proportion of spike-specific TCRs targeting unmutated variant regions was nearly half.

The CDR3 contains 12 residues. Trimming removed 2 bases at V and 8 bases at J, with 4 bases between. Germline values: CDR1 MNHEY, CDR2 SMNVEV (reference sequence). The chain employs TRBV27 and TRBJ1-6; no definite D call. This sample comprised peripheral blood, obtained on day 0 of AZD1222 vaccination. The source of this sequence is an adult in good health. The CDR3 sequence is CASSLPDSPLHF. In DNA, the CDR3 is TGTGCCAGCAGTTTACCGGATTCACCCCTCCACTTT.